This T cell receptor beta chain comes out of a study of long-term antiretroviral therapy in people with HIV. Background on the study: The earliest samples came from an era when ART typically awaited falling CD4 counts.

At the survey level, the v3.0 immunoSEQ assay was run. Clones were read by immunoSEQ multiplex PCR, and TCRdb kept only the in-frame ones, dropping some. The sample has some 16,000 clones, about 85% seen once; the top ten hold about 5%. As regards this clone: Its antigen is unknown.

The CDR3 is 15 amino acids. CDR1 is LGHNA and CDR2 is YSLEER in the germline V gene. V lost 3 bases to trimming and J lost 4 bases; unmatched junction nucleotides: 7. The samples comprised roughly 1-11 million cryopreserved PBMC ahead of DNA extraction. Study outcomes and limitations: Repertoire composition at all time points was dominated by clones that had expanded before ART. Blood sampling spanned 2004 to 2017, possibly under older ART regimens.

The sequenced sample was unsorted PBMCs, obtained 0.5 years after starting antiretroviral therapy. V and J are TRBV4-3 and TRBJ1-2; 8 nucleotides agree with TRBD1. This clonotype was obtained from a woman between 40 and 55 years old with HIV. In nucleotides, the CDR3 is TGCGCCAGCAGCCAGGCCATTCAGGGGGCCTATGGCTACACCTTC. It translates to CASSQAIQGAYGYTF.